The 27 T cell receptor beta chains listed next were all sequenced from one sample in a study of T cells in Graves' hyperthyroidism and ophthalmopathy (dated by TCRdb to between 2018 and 2021). Library preparation used multiplex PCR. The sequencer was an Illumina HiSeq 2000. The TCR beta CDR3 regions were amplified from RNA transcripts. The TCR CDR3 was subjected to a first round of RT-PCR using the HTBI primer set and the Qiagen OneStep RT-PCR kit. The public reads were run again by TCRdb, first through fastp at Q25 and then through MiXCR, and only productive beta chains were kept. Each entry is one CDR3 protein sequence, shown with its most common DNA and genes. In this sample the table shows a few hundred thousand distinct CDR3 sequences, approximately 14% of which occur a single time. The ten biggest clones cover 7.7% of the sample. Sequences were obtained from blood. The receptors come from a woman between 18 and 29 years old with Graves' hyperthyroidism.

V gene TRBV7-9 combines with J gene TRBJ1-4; no clear D gene. The CDR3 sequence is 14 residues long. Germline loops: CDR1 SEHNR, CDR2 FQNEAQ (reference sequence). The V end lost 5 bases, the J end lost 7 bases, and 14 bases lay between the germline ends. The CDR3 region is CASSPALYSEKLFF. The CDR3 DNA is TGTGCCAGCAGCCCCGCGTTGTACAGTGAAAAACTGTTTTTT.

There are many counts of this clonotype. The gene calls are TRBV20-1 and TRBJ2-1, with 11 positions matching TRBD2. This CDR3 is built from 14 residues. V shed 6 bases and J 3 bases; nucleotides not matched to a gene: 4. From germline, CDR1 is DFQATT and CDR2 SNEGSKA (reference sequence). CDR3 sequence reads: CSAPGLADYNEQFF. The CDR3 bases are TGCAGTGCCCCGGGACTAGCGGACTACAATGAGCAGTTCTTC.

This clonotype was counted ten times or more. The rearrangement uses TRBV18 and TRBJ2-7; no firm D call. V was pared by 0 bases and J by 4 bases, with 7 bases between. The CDR3 is 13 residues long. Per germline, CDR1 KGHSH and CDR2 LQKENI. CDR3 DNA: TGTGCCAGCTCACCACCTTTCTCATACGAGCAGTACTTC. Protein product: CASSPPFSYEQYF.

The rearrangement links TRBV6-1 to TRBJ2-7, with D perhaps TRBD2 (6 bases). Germline V gene data show CDR1 as MNHNS and CDR2 as SASEGT. CDR3 length: 15 amino acids. Trimming cost V 6 bases and J 0 bases, with 15 bases left between them. In DNA form, the CDR3 reads TGTGCCAGCAGGGGTACAGGAGGGTCCTCCTACGAGCAGTACTTC. It is translated as CASRGTGGSSYEQYF.

The sample holds many counts of this clonotype. V is TRBV20-1 and J is TRBJ2-1; weak D call: TRBD2 (6 bases). The ends were cut back, 7 bases at V and 2 bases at J, with 21 bases in the middle. The CDR3 contains 16 residues. CDR1 and CDR2 from the germline V gene are DFQATT and SNEGSKA (reference sequence). The CDR3 reads CSVERAGWRAYNEQFF. CDR3 bases: TGCAGTGTTGAAAGGGCAGGGTGGAGGGCCTACAATGAGCAGTTCTTC.

This clonotype was observed at least ten times. The gene calls are TRBV12-3 or TRBV12-4 and TRBJ2-3; D is undetermined. V was pared by 3 bases and J by 2 bases, with 12 bases between. The CDR3 has 15 residues. Written as DNA, the CDR3 is TGTGCCAGCAGTTTGGATTTCAGAGACACAGATACGCAGTATTTT. It specifies CASSLDFRDTDTQYF.

This clonotype was seen many times. The genes are TRBV9 and TRBJ2-7, with TRBD2 matching over 10 bases. The CDR3 runs 15 residues. Germline V gene lookup returns CDR1 SGDLS and CDR2 YYNGEE. With 0 bases clipped from V and 2 bases from J, the junction kept 2 bases outside the gene matches. The CDR3 coding sequence is TGTGCCAGCAGCGTAGCTAGCGGGAGCGCCTACGAGCAGTACTTC. Its translation is CASSVASGSAYEQYF.

Only a few counts were recorded for this clonotype. V is TRBV2 and J is TRBJ2-1; TRBD2 matches at 8 bases. This CDR3 region has 14 residues. The J segment lost 5 bases and the V segment lost 6 bases, leaving 6 bases of the junction unmatched. Germline CDR1 and CDR2: SNHLY and FYNNEI. The CDR3 loop reads CASSREGLNNEQFF. Here the CDR3 DNA reads TGTGCCAGCAGCCGGGAGGGCCTCAACAATGAGCAGTTCTTC.

This clonotype was counted between two and nine times. The V call is TRBV7-3, the J call TRBJ1-2; the D is unclear. Germline CDR1 is SGHTA and CDR2 is FQGTGA. This CDR3 has 11 amino acids. The ends were cut back, 6 bases at V and 8 bases at J, with 10 bases in the middle. The CDR3 DNA is TGTGCCAGCAGTGAATCCTGGGGCTACACCTTC. It encodes CASSESWGYTF. Together with reference TRBV7-3 and TRBJ1-2, the CDR3 gives the full variable domain: GAGVSQTPSNKVTEKGKYVELRCDPISGHTALYWYRQSLGQGPEFLIYFQGTGAADDSGLPNDRFFAVRPEGSVSTLKIQRTERGDSAVYLCASSESWGYTFGSGTRLTVV.

The sample holds many counts of this clonotype. This chain uses TRBV4-1 with TRBJ2-5, with 7 bases that match TRBD2. CDR3 length equals 16 residues. The germline V gene encodes CDR1 MGHRA and CDR2 YSYEKL. V lost 4 bases, J lost 3 bases, and 11 bases stayed unmatched. The CDR3 here is CASSPRGRELKETQYF. The CDR3 DNA reads TGCGCCAGCAGCCCCCGAGGGCGGGAGTTGAAAGAGACCCAGTACTTC.

The CDR3: CASSLIGGTGDVFGTGELFF. The CDR3 DNA reads TGTGCCAGCAGCTTAATTGGCGGGACAGGGGACGTCTTCGGCACCGGGGAGCTGTTTTTT. The chain links TRBV7-4 to TRBJ2-2; 10 bases line up with TRBD1. Germline V CDR1 and CDR2: SGHVT, SQSDAQ. This CDR3 has 20 residues. V shed 2 bases, J shed 4 bases, and the junction held 16 bases outside the gene matches.

This clonotype showed up many times. This chain uses TRBV20-1 with TRBJ2-1; D remains ambiguous. Trimming pared 1 base from V and 0 bases from J, leaving 7 bases between. CDR1 and CDR2 from the germline V gene are DFQATT and SNEGSKA (reference sequence). This CDR3 comprises 14 residues. The CDR3 region has the DNA TGCAGTGCTAGAGTTGGATTCTCCTACAATGAGCAGTTCTTC. Its protein product is CSARVGFSYNEQFF.

The chain couples TRBV15 to TRBJ1-5, with D perhaps TRBD1 (5 bases). The CDR3 has 16 amino acids. Trimming took 3 bases from V and 5 from J, leaving 17 bases between them. Germline V gene lookup returns CDR1 LNHNV and CDR2 YYDKDF (reference sequence). As DNA, the CDR3 is TGTGCCACCAGCAGTGAAGCAGGGCGGCCGGATCAGCCCCAGCATTTT. Translating it yields CATSSEAGRPDQPQHF.

V usage is TRBV9 and J usage is TRBJ2-1; the D gene is possibly TRBD1 (6 bases). V dropped 4 bases and J dropped 6 bases, with 11 bases sitting between them. Germline assignment: CDR1 SGDLS and CDR2 YYNGEE. This CDR3 spans 13 amino acids. The chain's CDR3 is CASSIQGSNEQFF. The CDR3 region has the DNA TGTGCCAGCAGCATACAGGGTAGCAATGAGCAGTTCTTC.

The chain combines TRBV12-3 or TRBV12-4 with TRBJ1-1; D is perhaps TRBD1 (5 bases). The CDR3 is made up of 14 amino acids. Deletions cut 4 bases from V and 3 bases from J, with 12 bases between. CDR3 nucleotides: TGTGCCAGCAGTTACGGCGACAGCCACACTGAAGCTTTCTTT. This translates into CASSYGDSHTEAFF.

The chain links TRBV6-6 to TRBJ2-2; D is undetermined. The CDR3 totals 12 residues. V lost 2 bases to trimming and J lost 4 bases, with 2 bases between them. Germline loops: CDR1 MNHNY, CDR2 SVGAGI (reference sequence). In nucleotides, the CDR3 is TGTGCCAGCAGTTACCCCACCGGGGAGCTGTTTTTT. This codes for CASSYPTGELFF.

This clonotype was counted a few times. The chain recombines TRBV30 with TRBJ1-3, with no clear D. Per the germline V gene, CDR1 is GTSNPN and CDR2 is SVGIG (reference sequence). The V and J ends lost 0 bases and 0 bases respectively, with 9 bases between them. The CDR3 length is 15 residues. CDR3 bases: TGTGCCTGGAGTGTACACTCTGGCTCTGGAAACACCATATATTTT. As protein: CAWSVHSGSGNTIYF. Full variable domain (missing parts from reference TRBV30 and TRBJ1-3): SQTIHQWPATLVQPVGSPLSLECTVEGTSNPNLYWYRQAAGRGLQLLFYSVGIGQISSEVPQNLSASRPQDRQFILSSKKLLLSDSGFYLCAWSVHSGSGNTIYFGEGSWLTVV.

This clonotype was found many times. The chain combines TRBV6-1 with TRBJ1-2; no clear D gene. CDR1 is MNHNS, CDR2 SASEGT, per germline. Trimming left V 5 bases short and J 2 bases short, with 6 bases between. This CDR3 region has 12 residues. The CDR3 loop is CASSKENYGYTF. CDR3 DNA sequence: TGTGCCAGCAGTAAAGAGAACTATGGCTACACCTTC.

This clonotype was observed at least ten times. This sequence joins TRBV7-3 and TRBJ2-7; D call uncertain. There are 13 residues in the CDR3. Germline-derived CDR1 and CDR2 are SGHTA and FQGTGA. The V and J ends lost 1 base and 3 bases respectively, with 7 bases between them. DNA of the CDR3: TGTGCCAGCAGCTTAAATCACAACTACGAGCAGTACTTC. Protein: CASSLNHNYEQYF.

This clonotype was seen ten or more times. The rearrangement uses TRBV7-8 and TRBJ1-5; a weak D match, TRBD1 (5 bases). V shed 6 bases and J shed 7 bases, with 16 bases lying between them. This CDR3 region has 14 residues. Germline values: CDR1 SGHVS, CDR2 FQNEAQ. This CDR3 reads CASSLGGGGQPQHF. CDR3 DNA sequence: TGTGCCAGCAGTTTGGGGGGGGGTGGCCAGCCCCAGCATTTT.

This clonotype was recorded many times. The chain employs TRBV20-1 and TRBJ2-1; 10 bases are shared with TRBD1. Per the germline V gene, CDR1 is DFQATT and CDR2 is SNEGSKA (reference sequence). CDR3 length: 14 amino acids. The junction had 10 bases not matched to a gene; V was cut back by 6 bases and J by 8 bases. The CDR3 DNA is TGCAGTGCGCCTAGGGACAGGGGTATAGATGAGCAGTTCTTC. Translation gives CSAPRDRGIDEQFF.

This clonotype has more than one count but fewer than ten. This chain joins TRBV3-1 and TRBJ2-7; D is unresolved. CDR1 is LGHDT and CDR2 is YNNKEL in the germline V gene (reference sequence). Between the trimmed V and J ends, which lost 4 bases and 0 bases, there was a span of 16 bases. This CDR3 region has 16 residues. CDR3: CASSRMGLGLSYEQYF. The CDR3 region has the DNA TGTGCCAGCAGCCGGATGGGGTTAGGGCTCTCCTACGAGCAGTACTTC.

This clonotype was observed many times. The chain links TRBV28 to TRBJ2-7; 9 nucleotides line up with TRBD1. CDR3 length: 14 residues. With V trimmed by 7 bases and J by 1 base, 5 bases remained unmatched. Looked up from germline, CDR1 is MDHEN and CDR2 is SYDVKM. CDR3 nucleotides: TGTGCCAGCAAGGAGACAGGGGGTTCCTACGAGCAGTACTTC. Its protein is CASKETGGSYEQYF.

The genes are TRBV11-2 and TRBJ2-3, with 14 positions matching TRBD2. Germline trimming cut 5 bases from V and 1 base from J; bases unmatched to any gene: 11. The CDR3 is 19 amino acids. Germline CDR1 is SGHAT and CDR2 is FQNNGV. CDR3 loop: CASSPTPGLAGVGTDTQYF. The CDR3 DNA is TGTGCCAGCAGCCCGACACCGGGACTAGCGGGAGTGGGCACAGATACGCAGTATTTT.

This clonotype was observed once. V and J are TRBV2 and TRBJ2-1, with TRBD2 as a possible D gene (6 bases). Germline CDR1 is SNHLY and CDR2 is FYNNEI. Between the trimmed V and J ends, which lost 6 bases and 4 bases, there was a span of 22 bases. The CDR3 loop spans 17 amino acids. CDR3 DNA: TGTGCCAGCAGAAAACAACCCGGGACTCAGGTGTACAATGAGCAGTTCTTC. It specifies CASRKQPGTQVYNEQFF. The full variable domain, its missing parts supplied by reference TRBV2 and TRBJ2-1, is EPEVTQTPSHQVTQMGQEVILRCVPISNHLYFYWYRQILGQKVEFLVSFYNNEISEKSEIFDDQFSVERPDGSNFTLKIRSTKLEDSAMYFCASRKQPGTQVYNEQFFGPGTRLTVL.

This clonotype has a count of ten or more. This chain connects TRBV12-3 or TRBV12-4 to TRBJ2-5; 8 positions agree with TRBD1. J was trimmed by 2 bases and V by 8 bases; bases with no gene match: 4. This CDR3 is 13 amino acids long. The CDR3 here is CASHGTGQETQYF. Written as DNA, the CDR3 is TGTGCCAGCCACGGGACAGGACAAGAGACCCAGTACTTC.

This clonotype was observed a few times. The V call is TRBV10-3, the J call TRBJ2-1; TRBD1 matches at 7 bases. After removal of 3 bases from V and 9 bases from J, the junction contained 8 bases not matched to a gene. Germline lookup yields CDR1 ENHRY and CDR2 SYGVKD. CDR3 length: 14 amino acids. The CDR3 loop is CAISDKGAVVEQFF. CDR3 DNA: TGTGCCATCAGTGATAAGGGGGCCGTGGTTGAGCAGTTCTTC.